Listed here is a single T cell receptor beta chain. What it binds is not known. Generated by immunoSEQ multiplex PCR, the TCRdb table keeps only in-frame clones and is missing some. The table lists about 23,000 clones, about 80% of them singletons. This specimen belongs to a study of CD4 T cells in relation to SARS-CoV-2 and coronaviruses. Unexposed donor CD4+ T cells date from about 2011-2018, before the COVID-19 pandemic. Isolation of CD4+ T cells took place after 10 days in culture. V was clipped by 5 bases and J by 5 bases, with 9 bases between them. The CDR3 covers 11 residues. Looked up from germline, CDR1 is DFQATT and CDR2 is SNEGSKA (reference sequence).

The origin of this receptor is a human donor in good health. The sequencing input was CD4+ T cells from PBMCs, cultured in vitro. The J gene is TRBJ1-1, the V gene TRBV20-1; no clear D. In DNA form, the CDR3 reads TGCAGTGCTCGGTTAAGGACTGAAGCTTTCTTT. Protein product: CSARLRTEAFF.